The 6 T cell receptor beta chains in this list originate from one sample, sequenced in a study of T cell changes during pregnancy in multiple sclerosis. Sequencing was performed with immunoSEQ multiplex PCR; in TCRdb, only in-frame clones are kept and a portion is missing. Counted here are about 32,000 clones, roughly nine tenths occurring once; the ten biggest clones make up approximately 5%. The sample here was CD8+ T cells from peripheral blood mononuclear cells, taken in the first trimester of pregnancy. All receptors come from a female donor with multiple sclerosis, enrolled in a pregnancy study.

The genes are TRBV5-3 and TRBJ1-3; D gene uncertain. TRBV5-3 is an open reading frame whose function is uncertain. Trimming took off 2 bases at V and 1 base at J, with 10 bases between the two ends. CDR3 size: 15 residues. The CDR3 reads CARSFEARSGNTIYF. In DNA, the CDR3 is TGTGCCAGAAGCTTTGAAGCCAGGTCTGGAAACACCATATATTTT.

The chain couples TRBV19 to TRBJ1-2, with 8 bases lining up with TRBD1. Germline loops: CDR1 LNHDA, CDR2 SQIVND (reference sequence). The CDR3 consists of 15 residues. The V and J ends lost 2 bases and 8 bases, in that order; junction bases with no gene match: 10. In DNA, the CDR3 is TGTGCCAGTAGTATAACCCCCCCAGGGGGCCGAGGCTACACCTTC. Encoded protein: CASSITPPGGRGYTF.

CDR3 coding DNA: TGTGCCAGCAGCTCAACGGGAGGGTACCATGAGCAGTTCTTC. Its translation is CASSSTGGYHEQFF. V usage is TRBV7-9 and J usage is TRBJ2-1, with 8 bases identical to TRBD2. With 4 bases clipped from V and 8 bases from J, the junction kept 7 bases outside the gene matches. The germline V gene has CDR1 SEHNR and CDR2 FQNEAQ (reference sequence). CDR3 size: 14 residues.

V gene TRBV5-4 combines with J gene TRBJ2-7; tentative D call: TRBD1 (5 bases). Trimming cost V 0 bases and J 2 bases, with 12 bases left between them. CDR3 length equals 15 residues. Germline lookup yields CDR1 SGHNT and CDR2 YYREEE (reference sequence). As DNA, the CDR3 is TGTGCCAGCAGCTTGGCGAGGTCAGGGACCTACGAGCAGTACTTC. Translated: CASSLARSGTYEQYF.

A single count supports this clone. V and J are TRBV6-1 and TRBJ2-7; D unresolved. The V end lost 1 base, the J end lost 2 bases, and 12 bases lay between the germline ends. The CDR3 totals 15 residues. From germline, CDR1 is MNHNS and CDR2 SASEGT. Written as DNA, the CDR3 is TGTGCCAGCAGTGAAGGTCCCGGGTCCCCCTACGAGCAGTACTTC. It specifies CASSEGPGSPYEQYF.

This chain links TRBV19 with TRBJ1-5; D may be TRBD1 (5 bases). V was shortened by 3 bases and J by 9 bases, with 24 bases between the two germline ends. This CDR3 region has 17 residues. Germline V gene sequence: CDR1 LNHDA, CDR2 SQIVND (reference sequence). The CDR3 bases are TGTGCCAGTAGTATGGGAAAAGGCAGGGAGGTGCCGGGGCCCCAGCATTTT. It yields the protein CASSMGKGREVPGPQHF.